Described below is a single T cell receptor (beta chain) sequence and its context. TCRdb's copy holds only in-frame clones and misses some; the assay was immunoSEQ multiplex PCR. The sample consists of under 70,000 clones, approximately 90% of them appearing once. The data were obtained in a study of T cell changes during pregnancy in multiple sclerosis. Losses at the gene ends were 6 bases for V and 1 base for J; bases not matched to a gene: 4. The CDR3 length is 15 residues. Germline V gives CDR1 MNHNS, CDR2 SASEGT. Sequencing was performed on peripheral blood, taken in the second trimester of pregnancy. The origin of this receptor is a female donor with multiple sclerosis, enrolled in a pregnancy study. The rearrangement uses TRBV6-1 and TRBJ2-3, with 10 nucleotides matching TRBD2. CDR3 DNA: TGTGCCAGCAGGGCTCTAGCGGGGGGCACAGATACGCAGTATTTT. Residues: CASRALAGGTDTQYF.